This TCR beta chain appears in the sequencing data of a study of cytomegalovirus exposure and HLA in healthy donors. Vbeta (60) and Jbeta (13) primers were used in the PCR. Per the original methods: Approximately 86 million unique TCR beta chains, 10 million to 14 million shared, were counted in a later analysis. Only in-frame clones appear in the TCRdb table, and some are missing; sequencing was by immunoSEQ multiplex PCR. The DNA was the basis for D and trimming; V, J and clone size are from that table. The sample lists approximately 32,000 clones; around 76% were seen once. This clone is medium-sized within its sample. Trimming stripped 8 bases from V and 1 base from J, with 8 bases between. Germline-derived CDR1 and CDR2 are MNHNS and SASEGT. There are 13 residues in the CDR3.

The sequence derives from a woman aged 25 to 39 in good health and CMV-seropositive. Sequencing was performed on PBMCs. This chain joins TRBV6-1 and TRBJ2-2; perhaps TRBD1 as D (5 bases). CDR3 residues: CASVQGNTGELFF. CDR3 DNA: TGTGCCAGCGTCCAGGGGAACACCGGGGAGCTGTTTTTT.